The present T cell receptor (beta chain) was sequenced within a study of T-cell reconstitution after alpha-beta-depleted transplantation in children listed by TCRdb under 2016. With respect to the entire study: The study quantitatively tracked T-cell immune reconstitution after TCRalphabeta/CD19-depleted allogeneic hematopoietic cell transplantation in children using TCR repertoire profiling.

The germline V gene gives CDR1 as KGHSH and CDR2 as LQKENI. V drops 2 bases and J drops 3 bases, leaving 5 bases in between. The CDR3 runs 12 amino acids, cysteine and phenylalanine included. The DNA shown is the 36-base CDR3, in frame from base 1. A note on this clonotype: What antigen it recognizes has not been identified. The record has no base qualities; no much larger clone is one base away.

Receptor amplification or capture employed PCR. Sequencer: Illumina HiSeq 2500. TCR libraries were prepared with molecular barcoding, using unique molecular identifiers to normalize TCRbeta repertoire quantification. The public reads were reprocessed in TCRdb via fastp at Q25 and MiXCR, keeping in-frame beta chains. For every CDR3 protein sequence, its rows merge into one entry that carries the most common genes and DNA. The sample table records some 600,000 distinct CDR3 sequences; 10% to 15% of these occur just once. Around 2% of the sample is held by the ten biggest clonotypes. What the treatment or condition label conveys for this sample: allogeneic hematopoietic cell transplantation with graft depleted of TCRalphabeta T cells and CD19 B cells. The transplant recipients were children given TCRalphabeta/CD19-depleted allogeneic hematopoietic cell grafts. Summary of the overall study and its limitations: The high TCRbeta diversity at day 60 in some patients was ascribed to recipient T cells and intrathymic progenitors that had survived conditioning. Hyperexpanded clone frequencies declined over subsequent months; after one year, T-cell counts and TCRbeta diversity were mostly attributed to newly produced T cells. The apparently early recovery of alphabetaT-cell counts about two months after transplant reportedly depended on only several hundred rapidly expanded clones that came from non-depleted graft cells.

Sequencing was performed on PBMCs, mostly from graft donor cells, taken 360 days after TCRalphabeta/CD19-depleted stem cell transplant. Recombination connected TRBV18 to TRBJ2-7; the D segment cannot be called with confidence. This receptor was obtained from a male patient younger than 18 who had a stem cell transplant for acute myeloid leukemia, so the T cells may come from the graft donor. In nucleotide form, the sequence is TGTGCCAGCTCACCAGACGACTACGAGCAGTACTTC. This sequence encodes CASSPDDYEQYF.